What follows is one T cell receptor (beta chain) and its context. This entry belongs to a study of technical replicates of blood from several donors. The CDR3 is 13 amino acids. Looked up from germline, CDR1 is SGDLS and CDR2 is YYNGEE. V shed 0 bases and J shed 4 bases, with 6 bases lying between them. Here immunoSEQ multiplex PCR was the method, and the copy in TCRdb shows in-frame clones only, minus some. This sample carries approximately 70,000 clones, around 95% of them seen once, and the ten largest clones take about 0.22%. Material: T cells isolated from PBMCs. The sequence was collected from a human donor in good health. J is TRBJ2-3 and V is TRBV9; the D is unclear. CDR3 region: CASSVAPADTQYF. The DNA of the CDR3 is TGTGCCAGCAGCGTAGCTCCCGCAGATACGCAGTATTTT.